The source of this T cell receptor (beta chain) is a study of technical replicates of blood from a handful of donors. Assay used: immunoSEQ multiplex PCR; TCRdb lists only in-frame clones, some missing. The sample lists around 93,000 clones; around 95% were seen once. This clone was found once. The V gene lost 1 base and the J gene lost 2 bases, with 11 bases spanning the gap. Germline CDR1 is SGHTA and CDR2 is FQGNSA. CDR3 size: 16 residues. The clonotype comes from a human donor in good health. The chain carries TRBV7-2 and TRBJ2-2; no reliable D call. Sequences were obtained from T cells isolated from PBMCs. CDR3 DNA sequence: TGTGCCAGCAGCTTAGTCGGGTTCGGAAACACCGGGGAGCTGTTTTTT. Translation: CASSLVGFGNTGELFF.